Sequencing of this TCR beta chain was carried out in a study of PD-1 blockade in mismatch repair-deficient tumors. At the level of the study: Patients had 12 mismatch repair-deficient cancer types, all previously treated and progressing.

The protocol was immunoSEQ multiplex PCR, while the TCRdb copy is restricted to in-frame clones and leaves out a portion. The sample lists about 110,000 clones, approximately 80% occurring once. Germline V gene sequence: CDR1 SQVTM, CDR2 ANQGSEA. V lost 4 bases and J lost 5, with 13 bases in between. This CDR3 comprises 13 residues. There are a few counts of this clone. Its target is unknown. Mismatch repair deficiency was confirmed in all patients, by PCR or immunohistochemistry. Notes on the study in general: Rapid post-treatment expansion, then contraction, generally preceding radiologic response, marked tumor-resident clones.

Here the sequenced sample was peripheral blood, taken about 60 weeks after starting pembrolizumab. This TCR derives from an adult with mismatch repair-deficient cancer. The chain couples TRBV29-1 to TRBJ2-3; D is perhaps TRBD1 (6 bases). The CDR3 nucleotides are TGCAGCGTTGGTTGGACAGTGAGAGATACGCAGTATTTT. As protein: CSVGWTVRDTQYF.